Listed here are 32 T cell receptor beta chains from one sample, sequenced in a study of shared T cell receptors in the human thymus. Data came from immunoSEQ multiplex PCR; TCRdb stores just in-frame clones and leaves some out. The table includes approximately 68,000 clones, roughly 96% detected once. The source material was thymocytes. The receptors were sampled from a human donor.

The genes are TRBV5-1 and TRBJ1-2, with D perhaps TRBD1 (6 bases). In germline, CDR1 is SGHRS, CDR2 YFSETQ. Trimming removed 2 bases from V and 6 bases from J, with 11 bases in between. The CDR3 is made up of 13 amino acids. The CDR3 nucleotides are TGCGCCAGCAGCTTTGGCAGGGGAGATGGCTACACCTTC. This encodes CASSFGRGDGYTF.

The V gene is TRBV6-5, the J gene TRBJ2-7; no clear D. V lost 2 bases and J lost 2, with 10 bases in between. Germline V gives CDR1 MNHEY, CDR2 SVGAGI. This CDR3 is built from 14 residues. CDR3 coding DNA: TGTGCCAGCAGTTACCGGCAGGTTACCTACGAGCAGTACTTC. Translated: CASSYRQVTYEQYF.

This clone was recorded only once. V gene TRBV21-1 combines with J gene TRBJ2-7; the table's D gene call, TRBD1, was not cross checked with the DNA. TRBV21-1 is described as a pseudogene. CDR3 length: 20 amino acids. The CDR3 region has the DNA TGTGCCAGCAGCTCCCGGGACAGGATCCTTCCCATAGACCGTTACGTAGAGCAGTACTTC. This sequence encodes CASSSRDRILPIDRYVEQYF.

The chain is built from TRBV5-1 and TRBJ2-3, with 12 bases lining up with TRBD2. The V and J ends lost 4 bases and 2 bases, in that order; junction bases with no gene match: 8. The CDR3 consists of 17 residues. Germline V CDR1 and CDR2: SGHRS, YFSETQ. CDR3 amino acids: CASSGPTSGRFTDTQYF. The CDR3 region has the DNA TGCGCCAGCAGCGGACCGACTAGCGGGAGATTCACAGATACGCAGTATTTT. Variable domain in full (rest from reference TRBV5-1 and TRBJ2-3): KAGVTQTPRYLIKTRGQQVTLSCSPISGHRSVSWYQQTPGQGLQFLFEYFSETQRNKGNFPGRFSGRQFSNSRSEMNVSTLELGDSALYLCASSGPTSGRFTDTQYFGPGTRLTVL.

This sequence joins TRBV7-3 and TRBJ2-3, with 7 positions matching TRBD1. J lost 0 bases, V lost 4 bases, and 10 bases had no gene match. CDR1 and CDR2 from the germline V gene are SGHTA and FQGTGA. The CDR3 sequence is 17 residues long. The DNA for the CDR3 is TGTGCCAGCAGCTGTCCCGGGACAGCGAATAGCACAGATACGCAGTATTTT. Translating gives CASSCPGTANSTDTQYF.

The rearrangement joins TRBV7-2 to TRBJ2-7; TRBD2 aligns across 8 bases. V trimming: 3 bases; J trimming: 1 base; junction bases outside the gene matches: 11. Looked up from germline, CDR1 is SGHTA and CDR2 is FQGNSA. This CDR3 region has 17 residues. DNA for the CDR3: TGTGCCAGCAGCTTCTCCTCTCGGGAGGGGGGATCCTACGAGCAGTACTTC. Translating it yields CASSFSSREGGSYEQYF. Using reference TRBV7-2 and TRBJ2-7 for the parts outside the CDR3, the full variable domain is GAGVSQSPSNKVTEKGKDVELRCDPISGHTALYWYRQSLGQGLEFLIYFQGNSAPDKSGLPSDRFSAERTGGSVSTLTIQRTQQEDSAVYLCASSFSSREGGSYEQYFGPGTRLTVT.

The V and J genes are TRBV5-8 and TRBJ1-2, with 8 nucleotides matching TRBD1. The trim removed 1 base at V and 3 bases at J, leaving 11 bases unmatched. Per the germline V gene, CDR1 is SGHTS and CDR2 is YDEGEE. The CDR3 has 17 amino acids. The CDR3 DNA is TGTGCCAGCAGCTTGCCCCTACCCACGACAGGGGACTATGGCTACACCTTC. Amino acids: CASSLPLPTTGDYGYTF.

This rearrangement joins TRBV7-9 to TRBJ2-7; D may be TRBD1 (6 bases). Germline V gene sequence: CDR1 SEHNR, CDR2 FQNEAQ (reference sequence). CDR3 size: 15 residues. The V end was cut by 1 base, the J end by 3 bases, with 13 bases between. This CDR3 is CASSLVSDSHYEQYF. The CDR3 DNA reads TGTGCCAGCAGCTTAGTGTCGGACAGCCACTACGAGCAGTACTTC.

V gene TRBV9 combines with J gene TRBJ2-2; D unclear. Germline CDR1 and CDR2: SGDLS and YYNGEE. This CDR3 spans 16 amino acids. V was pared by 3 bases and J by 4 bases, with 16 bases between. The CDR3 loop reads CASSDLVLGGTGELFF. DNA for the CDR3: TGTGCCAGCAGCGACCTAGTTCTTGGCGGCACCGGGGAGCTGTTTTTT.

This clone was detected only once. The V and J genes are TRBV14 and TRBJ1-6; 9 bases are shared with TRBD1. Trimming removed 4 bases from V and 7 bases from J; junction bases left unmatched: 11. This CDR3 contains 17 residues. Germline values: CDR1 SGHDN, CDR2 FVKESK. The CDR3 region has the DNA TGTGCCAGCAGCCCACCCGCACAGGGGGCGGTCAATTCACCCCTCCACTTT. It yields the protein CASSPPAQGAVNSPLHF.

The chain has TRBV7-9 and TRBJ1-6, with D perhaps matching TRBD1 (6 bases). With 1 base removed from V and 7 bases from J, the gap between germline ends came to 11 bases. Germline CDR1 reads SEHNR; CDR2 reads FQNEAQ (reference sequence). The CDR3 loop spans 15 amino acids. The chain's CDR3 is CASSLGSRGNSPLHF. The DNA of the CDR3 is TGTGCCAGCAGCTTAGGTTCCAGGGGAAATTCACCCCTCCACTTT.

The chain has TRBV21-1 and TRBJ1-1. TRBV21-1 is a recognized pseudogene. The CDR3 covers 20 residues. The CDR3 spells CASSGGLGGTGLGPRAEAFF. CDR3 nucleotides: TGTGCCAGCAGCGGGGGACTAGGGGGGACAGGCCTTGGCCCGAGGGCTGAAGCTTTCTTT.

The rearrangement links TRBV7-9 to TRBJ2-1, with a tentative D call TRBD2 (6 bases). The CDR3 contains 15 residues. With 0 bases removed from V and 8 bases from J, the gap between germline ends came to 14 bases. Germline V gene sequence: CDR1 SEHNR, CDR2 FQNEAQ (reference sequence). CDR3 protein: CASSLAGSPPDEQFF. The CDR3 nucleotides are TGTGCCAGCAGCTTAGCCGGGAGCCCGCCCGATGAGCAGTTCTTC.

With respect to this clone: Germline and junction disagree at one end, which may indicate a read error. V gene TRBV28 combines with J gene TRBJ2-5; D might be TRBD2 (6 bases). This CDR3 spans 15 amino acids. CDR1 and CDR2 from the germline V gene are MDHEN and SYDVKM. CDR3 coding DNA: TGTGCCAGCAGTTTAGGGTGTATACCGGGGGAGAGCCAGTACTTC. Translating it yields CASSLGCIPGESQYF.

This chain joins TRBV7-2 and TRBJ2-5, with 7 bases aligning to TRBD2. This CDR3 has 14 amino acids. V lost 7 bases to trimming and J lost 4 bases; unmatched junction nucleotides: 9. Germline V gives CDR1 SGHTA, CDR2 FQGNSA. The CDR3 coding sequence is TGTGCCAGCACCAAAGGGGAGGGTGGAGAGACCCAGTACTTC. Translated: CASTKGEGGETQYF.

The rearrangement uses TRBV4-1 and TRBJ2-5, with a tentative D call TRBD2 (5 bases). The CDR3 sequence is 16 residues long. Trimming cost V 1 base and J 13 bases, with 25 bases left between them. Per germline, CDR1 MGHRA and CDR2 YSYEKL. CDR3 in DNA: TGCGCCAGCAGCCAAGGGAAGACGACCTACGCTGATACTAGGTACTTC. It is translated as CASSQGKTTYADTRYF.

This chain uses TRBV6-5 with TRBJ2-5, with a possible D match to TRBD1 (6 bases). The CDR3 contains 14 residues. Germline V gene data show CDR1 as MNHEY and CDR2 as SVGAGI. Trimming took 0 bases from V and 5 from J, leaving 10 bases between them. The CDR3 sequence is CASSYSKQGETQYF. In DNA form, the CDR3 reads TGTGCCAGCAGTTACTCAAAACAGGGTGAGACCCAGTACTTC.

This clone was observed a single time. This chain connects TRBV2 to TRBJ2-3; D uncertain. The germline V and J ends were trimmed by 9 bases and 3 bases, with 1 base remaining between them. CDR1 SNHLY and CDR2 FYNNEI come from the germline V gene. The CDR3 is 9 amino acids. The CDR3 nucleotides are TGTGCCAGTACAGATACGCAGTATTTT. This gives the protein CASTDTQYF.

The J gene is TRBJ1-4, the V gene TRBV25-1; 7 bases fit TRBD1. V lost 6 bases to trimming and J lost 3 bases; unmatched junction nucleotides: 10. The CDR3 totals 16 residues. From germline, CDR1 is MGHDK and CDR2 SYGVNS. This chain's CDR3 is CASSPHNRGANEKLFF. DNA of the CDR3: TGTGCCAGCAGCCCGCACAACAGGGGAGCTAATGAAAAACTGTTTTTT.

The genes are TRBV5-1 and TRBJ1-6, with no clear D. V lost 3 bases and J 0 bases, leaving 19 bases between the germline ends. This CDR3 spans 19 amino acids. In germline, CDR1 is SGHRS, CDR2 YFSETQ. CDR3 loop: CASSSQGRKSDSYNSPLHF. CDR3 in DNA: TGCGCCAGCAGCTCCCAAGGACGGAAGAGCGACTCCTATAATTCACCCCTCCACTTT.

The chain has TRBV14 and TRBJ2-5, with 8 bases lining up with TRBD1. V shed 4 bases and J 2 bases; nucleotides not matched to a gene: 9. The CDR3 is 16 residues long. Germline V gene data show CDR1 as SGHDN and CDR2 as FVKESK. The CDR3 DNA reads as TGTGCCAGCAGCCCCCGGACAGGGTTGGAACAAGAGACCCAGTACTTC. This translates into CASSPRTGLEQETQYF.

The genes are TRBV25-1 and TRBJ1-1; TRBD1 agrees at 11 bases. The CDR3 spans 15 residues. CDR1 and CDR2 from the germline V gene are MGHDK and SYGVNS. V lost 4 bases to trimming and J lost 7 bases; unmatched junction nucleotides: 8. This chain's CDR3 is CASSGLGTGGNEAFF. In DNA, the CDR3 is TGTGCCAGCAGTGGACTAGGGACAGGGGGTAATGAAGCTTTCTTT.

This chain uses TRBV7-8 with TRBJ1-2; maybe TRBD1 (6 bases). The germline CDR1 and CDR2 sequences are SGHVS and FQNEAQ. V was clipped by 2 bases and J by 8 bases, with 6 bases between them. This CDR3 region has 11 residues. CDR3 amino acids: CASSLRGGYTF. The DNA of the CDR3 is TGTGCCAGCAGCTTAAGGGGGGGCTACACCTTC.

The chain uses TRBV7-3 and TRBJ2-3; TRBD2 matches at 9 bases. The germline CDR1 and CDR2 sequences are SGHTA and FQGTGA. The CDR3 runs 18 residues. Trimming at V came to 3 bases and at J to 0 bases, leaving 10 bases not matched to a gene. The CDR3 is CASSFGTSGFPSTDTQYF. The CDR3 DNA reads as TGTGCCAGCAGCTTTGGTACTAGCGGGTTCCCTAGCACAGATACGCAGTATTTT.

The V call is TRBV27, the J call TRBJ1-2; 7 bases are shared with TRBD1. Germline V gene sequence: CDR1 MNHEY, CDR2 SMNVEV (reference sequence). This CDR3 comprises 14 residues. V lost 2 bases, J lost 4 bases, and 4 bases stayed unmatched. CDR3 amino acids: CASSLGGQSYGYTF. In nucleotides, the CDR3 is TGTGCCAGCAGTTTAGGGGGACAGAGCTATGGCTACACCTTC.

V usage is TRBV27 and J usage is TRBJ2-7; 9 nucleotides match TRBD1. V was pared by 5 bases and J by 3 bases, with 11 bases of the junction left unmatched. This CDR3 is built from 16 residues. Germline V gives CDR1 MNHEY, CDR2 SMNVEV (reference sequence). The CDR3 here is CASSPKVPGQGYEQYF. The CDR3 DNA reads as TGTGCCAGCAGTCCCAAAGTCCCGGGACAGGGCTACGAGCAGTACTTC.

The gene calls are TRBV19 and TRBJ2-5; 7 bases are a match to TRBD2. The germline V gene has CDR1 LNHDA and CDR2 SQIVND (reference sequence). After removal of 10 bases from V and 3 bases from J, the junction contained 20 bases not matched to a gene. The CDR3 contains 17 residues. CDR3 amino acids: CATQGGAVDEGKETQYF. The CDR3 DNA follows: TGTGCCACCCAGGGAGGGGCGGTAGATGAGGGTAAAGAGACCCAGTACTTC.

This chain joins TRBV11-2 and TRBJ2-3, with D possibly matching TRBD2 (5 bases). This CDR3 contains 17 residues. The V gene's germline CDR1 is SGHAT and CDR2 FQNNGV. The V end was cut by 3 bases, the J end by 1 base, with 17 bases between. The CDR3 DNA sequence: TGTGCCAGCAGCTTGGTAAACAGCGAGGGATGCACAGATACGCAGTATTTT. It encodes CASSLVNSEGCTDTQYF.

The V gene is TRBV4-3, the J gene TRBJ1-6, with 11 bases lining up with TRBD1. CDR1 and CDR2 from the germline V gene are LGHNA and YSLEER. Trimming cost V 0 bases and J 9 bases; bases outside gene matches: 10. The CDR3 contains 18 residues. The CDR3 is CASSQDRAGQGASSPLHF. The CDR3 nucleotides read TGCGCCAGCAGCCAAGATAGAGCTGGACAGGGGGCCAGTTCACCCCTCCACTTT.

The chain is built from TRBV19 and TRBJ1-6; D not resolved. Germline V gene sequence: CDR1 LNHDA, CDR2 SQIVND (reference sequence). V was clipped by 7 bases and J by 8 bases, with 18 bases between them. There are 15 residues in the CDR3. The CDR3 here is CASKAGVSPDSPLHF. As DNA, the CDR3 is TGTGCCAGTAAGGCTGGGGTATCCCCCGATTCACCCCTCCACTTT.

V and J are TRBV5-6 and TRBJ1-5; TRBD1 might be the D (6 bases). The CDR3 totals 15 residues. V shed 4 bases and J shed 5 bases, with 16 bases lying between them. CDR1 is SGHDT and CDR2 is YYEEEE in the germline V gene. The CDR3: CASSRRISGDQPQHF. The CDR3 DNA reads TGTGCCAGCAGCCGCCGTATTTCAGGGGATCAGCCCCAGCATTTT.

This clone was detected once. The chain combines TRBV10-3 with TRBJ1-3; D might be TRBD1 (6 bases). Germline CDR1 and CDR2: ENHRY and SYGVKD. The V end lost 6 bases, the J end lost 0 bases, and 15 bases lay between the germline ends. This CDR3 has 16 residues. The chain's CDR3 is CAIRDNRAYSGNTIYF. The CDR3, as DNA: TGTGCCATCAGGGACAACAGGGCCTACTCTGGAAACACCATATATTTT.